These 28 T cell receptor beta chains were all obtained from the same sample, sequenced in a study of blood T cells in healthy people across ages. Then a second PCR, running roughly 7 to 11 cycles, was carried out with a sample-barcoded 5' primer and a J-beta primer mix. Each CDR3 protein gets one entry after TCRdb re-called the 5' RACE reads with MiXCR. The sample records roughly 1,500,000 distinct CDR3 sequences, about 35% being singletons. The sequencing input was blood. Every receptor here comes from a woman in her thirties in good health.

A few counts support this clonotype. The chain is built from TRBV21-1 and TRBJ2-5; the tabulated D call, TRBD1, remains unverified against the DNA. TRBV21-1 is described as a pseudogene. The CDR3 consists of 13 residues. The CDR3 here is CASSKGPRTAQYF. The CDR3 DNA sequence: TGTGCCAGCAGCAAGGGACCGCGAACGGCCCAGTACTTC.

This chain connects TRBV15 to TRBJ1-1; D is unresolved. Between the trimmed V and J ends, which lost 5 bases and 10 bases, there was a span of 23 bases. The CDR3 extends over 15 amino acids. Per germline, CDR1 LNHNV and CDR2 YYDKDF (reference sequence). The CDR3 loop is CATSAYPDSRPGAFF. The CDR3 coding sequence is TGTGCCACCAGCGCGTACCCGGACTCCCGCCCTGGAGCTTTCTTT.

Concerning this clonotype: This clone may be a read error of a much larger clone one base away. The V and J genes are TRBV29-1 and TRBJ2-3, with D uncertain. Germline loops: CDR1 SQVTM, CDR2 ANQGSEA. This CDR3 region has 13 residues. The V end was cut by 6 bases, the J end by 0 bases, with 10 bases between. The CDR3 here is CSVGRRSTDTQYF. The CDR3 bases are TGCAGCGTCGGAAGGCGGAGCACAGATACGCAGTATTTT.

The table lists this clonotype with a few counts. This chain's CDR3 is CASAWDNSNQPQHF. The CDR3 region has the DNA TGTGCCAGCGCCTGGGACAATAGCAATCAGCCCCAGCATTTT. The chain uses TRBV28 and TRBJ1-5, with D perhaps TRBD1 (6 bases). Germline values: CDR1 MDHEN, CDR2 SYDVKM. With 8 bases removed from V and 0 bases from J, the gap between germline ends came to 11 bases. The CDR3 consists of 14 residues.

The rearrangement links TRBV18 to TRBJ1-5; 8 bases agree with TRBD1. With V trimmed by 6 bases and J by 5 bases, 3 bases remained unmatched. Per germline, CDR1 KGHSH and CDR2 LQKENI. The CDR3 is 13 amino acids. DNA of the CDR3: TGTGCCAGCTCGGGACAGGCCGATCAGCCCCAGCATTTT. This codes for CASSGQADQPQHF.

This clonotype was observed a handful of times. The chain uses TRBV5-1 and TRBJ2-7; TRBD1 matches at 10 bases. CDR1 is SGHRS and CDR2 is YFSETQ in the germline V gene. The CDR3 has 18 residues. V was pared by 1 base and J by 4 bases, with 14 bases of the junction left unmatched. In nucleotides, the CDR3 is TGCGCCAGCAGCTTGAGACTGGGACAGGGGACTATTCCTTACGAGCAGTACTTC. Residues: CASSLRLGQGTIPYEQYF.

With respect to this clonotype: This clone may be a read error of a much larger clone one base away. This chain links TRBV20-1 with TRBJ2-6, with D possibly being TRBD1 (7 bases). This CDR3 comprises 16 residues. The germline gives CDR1 DFQATT, CDR2 SNEGSKA (reference sequence). The CDR3 bases are TGCAGTGCTAGAGTCGAGGGGGCGAGGGGGGCCAACGTCCGGACTTTC. Translated, it gives CSARVEGARGANVRTF.

The chain has TRBV5-8 and TRBJ2-7; D unresolved. Germline CDR1 and CDR2: SGHTS and YDEGEE. The CDR3 consists of 16 residues. V dropped 1 base and J dropped 2 bases, with 16 bases sitting between them. The CDR3 nucleotides are TGTGCCAGCAGCTTGTTCCTCAGGAACAGCCCCTACGAGCAGTACTTC. This encodes CASSLFLRNSPYEQYF.

This chain uses TRBV10-3 with TRBJ2-2, with D possibly matching TRBD1 (5 bases). The V gene's germline CDR1 is ENHRY and CDR2 SYGVKD. The CDR3 contains 14 residues. V was clipped by 10 bases and J by 4 bases, with 16 bases between them. The CDR3 DNA reads TGTGCCACTACTCCAGGGATCGGCACCGGGGAGCTGTTTTTT. Residues: CATTPGIGTGELFF.

This clonotype was seen only a few times. V and J are TRBV29-1 and TRBJ2-2; D possibly corresponds to TRBD2 (6 bases). With 6 bases removed from V and 0 bases from J, the gap between germline ends came to 8 bases. Germline lookup yields CDR1 SQVTM and CDR2 ANQGSEA. The CDR3 length is 13 residues. The CDR3 region has the DNA TGCAGCGTAGGGACTCCGAACACCGGGGAGCTGTTTTTT. This translates into CSVGTPNTGELFF.

This chain links TRBV6-2 or TRBV6-3 with TRBJ1-1; D is ambiguous. The germline CDR1 and CDR2 sequences are MNHEY and SVGEGT. V dropped 4 bases and J dropped 1 base, with 13 bases sitting between them. CDR3 length: 15 amino acids. The CDR3 nucleotides read TGTGCCAGCAGTTGGGAGGATCGCCAGAACACTGAAGCTTTCTTT. Its protein is CASSWEDRQNTEAFF.

The chain couples TRBV11-2 to TRBJ2-1, with D unresolved. CDR3 size: 14 residues. Deletions cut 0 bases from V and 7 bases from J, with 10 bases between. Germline CDR1 and CDR2: SGHAT and FQNNGV. The CDR3 is CASSLESSTNEQFF. The CDR3 nucleotides read TGTGCCAGCAGCTTAGAGAGTTCGACTAATGAGCAGTTCTTC.

In its sample, this clonotype was seen many times. The CDR3 sequence is CASSSARGETQYF. Here the CDR3 DNA reads TGTGCCAGCAGTTCGGCCAGGGGGGAGACCCAGTACTTC. V and J are TRBV12-3 or TRBV12-4 and TRBJ2-5, with 7 nucleotides matching TRBD1. V lost 4 bases to trimming and J lost 5 bases; unmatched junction nucleotides: 4. The CDR3 loop spans 13 amino acids.

Concerning this clonotype: This may be a read error: a much more frequent sequence differs by one nucleotide. The rearrangement joins TRBV6-6 to TRBJ2-3; no reliable D call. The CDR3 sequence is 11 residues long. The germline gives CDR1 MNHNY, CDR2 SVGAGI (reference sequence). CDR3 coding DNA: TGTGCCAGCAATTACGGGGATACGCAGTATTTT. It yields the protein CASNYGDTQYF.

The V call is TRBV19, the J call TRBJ1-4, with a weak D call TRBD1 (5 bases). The germline V and J ends were trimmed by 6 bases and 0 bases, with 17 bases remaining between them. The CDR3 runs 17 residues. Germline CDR1 reads LNHDA; CDR2 reads SQIVND (reference sequence). This chain's CDR3 is CASRRWGTLSTNEKLFF. The CDR3 DNA is TGTGCCAGTAGGAGGTGGGGGACGCTCTCAACTAATGAAAAACTGTTTTTT.

The V gene is TRBV9, the J gene TRBJ2-2; D remains unclear. Germline V CDR1 and CDR2: SGDLS, YYNGEE. V was clipped by 0 bases and J by 1 base, with 1 base between them. The CDR3 totals 13 residues. The CDR3 sequence: CASSVENTGELFF. In DNA form, the CDR3 reads TGTGCCAGCAGCGTAGAGAACACCGGGGAGCTGTTTTTT.

The chain joins TRBV27 to TRBJ2-7, with D perhaps TRBD1 or TRBD2 (5 bases each). The germline gives CDR1 MNHEY, CDR2 SMNVEV (reference sequence). The CDR3 totals 15 residues. V was trimmed by 1 base and J by 3 bases, leaving 13 bases between them. The CDR3 protein is CASSLWDGDNYEQYF. DNA for the CDR3: TGTGCCAGCAGTTTATGGGACGGCGACAACTACGAGCAGTACTTC.

The chain has TRBV6-1 and TRBJ1-1; D might be TRBD1 (5 bases). The CDR3 is 18 amino acids. V shed 7 bases and J shed 0 bases, with 24 bases lying between them. Germline values: CDR1 MNHNS, CDR2 SASEGT. The CDR3 coding sequence is TGTGCCAGCACTCCTAAGGGGAGTAGATGGTCGCTGAACACTGAAGCTTTCTTT. Residues: CASTPKGSRWSLNTEAFF.

The chain is built from TRBV29-1 and TRBJ2-4; TRBD1 aligns across 9 bases. V lost 6 bases, J lost 7 bases, and 4 bases stayed unmatched. CDR3 length equals 12 residues. Germline V gene sequence: CDR1 SQVTM, CDR2 ANQGSEA. CDR3 region: CSVGTGQNIQYF. CDR3 nucleotides: TGCAGCGTCGGGACAGGGCAGAACATTCAGTACTTC.

V and J are TRBV9 and TRBJ2-7; D tentatively reads TRBD1 or TRBD2 (5 bases each). CDR3 length: 15 amino acids. Germline V gives CDR1 SGDLS, CDR2 YYNGEE. Trimming removed 3 bases at V and 2 bases at J, with 15 bases between. The CDR3 coding sequence is TGTGCCAGCAGCGGGGGTGGGGGTCCCCCCTACGAGCAGTACTTC. It yields the protein CASSGGGGPPYEQYF. Complete variable domain (other parts from reference TRBV9 and TRBJ2-7): DSGVTQTPKHLITATGQRVTLRCSPRSGDLSVYWYQQSLDQGLQFLIQYYNGEERAKGNILERFSAQQFPDLHSELNLSSLELGDSALYFCASSGGGGPPYEQYFGPGTRLTVT.

Turning to this clonotype: One junction end does not reproduce the germline sequence, and a read error may be involved. This chain joins TRBV7-9 and TRBJ2-6; 7 nucleotides line up with TRBD1. Per the germline V gene, CDR1 is SEHNR and CDR2 is FQNEAQ (reference sequence). CDR3 size: 17 residues. The CDR3 here is CAGSLVRGRTGANVLTF. The CDR3, as DNA: TGTGCCGGCAGCTTAGTAAGGGGGCGCACTGGGGCCAACGTCCTGACTTTC.

V and J are TRBV14 and TRBJ2-1, with no clear D. With 0 bases removed from V and 8 bases from J, the gap between germline ends came to 14 bases. This CDR3 region has 15 residues. CDR1 is SGHDN and CDR2 is FVKESK in the germline V gene. CDR3 in amino acids: CASSQEKGLLDEQFF. The CDR3 DNA is TGTGCCAGCAGCCAAGAAAAGGGCCTATTGGATGAGCAGTTCTTC.

The chain combines TRBV5-1 with TRBJ1-4, with D unclear. The CDR3 sequence is 13 residues long. Germline assignment: CDR1 SGHRS and CDR2 YFSETQ. V was clipped by 4 bases and J by 3 bases, with 7 bases between them. CDR3 DNA: TGCGCCAGCAGCCCCAACGCTAATGAAAAACTGTTTTTT. Protein product: CASSPNANEKLFF.

The chain recombines TRBV20-1 with TRBJ2-7, with D unclear. V lost 6 bases to trimming and J lost 0 bases, with 18 bases between them. The CDR3 extends over 15 amino acids. Germline V gives CDR1 DFQATT, CDR2 SNEGSKA (reference sequence). The DNA for the CDR3 is TGCAGTGCCCTAGTTCGACCCGGAATCTCCTACGAGCAGTACTTC. Its translation: CSALVRPGISYEQYF.

This clonotype was recorded a few times. V usage is TRBV30 and J usage is TRBJ1-2; 9 nucleotides line up with TRBD1. Germline V gene data show CDR1 as GTSNPN and CDR2 as SVGIG (reference sequence). The CDR3 is made up of 14 amino acids. The junction had 7 bases not matched to a gene; V was cut back by 4 bases and J by 4 bases. DNA of the CDR3: TGTGCCTGGATTCCACAGGGGGCCCTCTATGGCTACACCTTC. Its translation is CAWIPQGALYGYTF. Combining the CDR3 with reference TRBV30 and TRBJ1-2 gives the whole variable domain SQTIHQWPATLVQPVGSPLSLECTVEGTSNPNLYWYRQAAGRGLQLLFYSVGIGQISSEVPQNLSASRPQDRQFILSSKKLLLSDSGFYLCAWIPQGALYGYTFGSGTRLTVV.

This clonotype was seen only a few times. The V and J genes are TRBV20-1 and TRBJ2-7; TRBD1 agrees at 7 bases. The DNA end is a closer match to TRBJ2-5, so the J assignment may be wrong. Per the germline V gene, CDR1 is DFQATT and CDR2 is SNEGSKA (reference sequence). The CDR3 length is 15 residues. The CDR3 loop reads CSAPSADRARETQYF. As DNA, the CDR3 is TGCAGTGCTCCCTCCGCCGACAGGGCGCGAGAGACCCAGTACTTC.

V is TRBV24-1 and J is TRBJ2-5, with a possible D match to TRBD2 (6 bases). The J call is in doubt because the DNA end fits TRBJ2-7 better. This CDR3 is 14 amino acids long. Per germline, CDR1 KGHDR and CDR2 SFDVKD. CDR3 amino acids: CATSPGTPPYEQYF. The CDR3 coding sequence is TGTGCCACCAGTCCCGGGACTCCTCCCTACGAGCAGTACTTC.

This rearrangement joins TRBV6-2 or TRBV6-3 to TRBJ2-5, with unresolved D. Germline CDR1 is MNHEY and CDR2 is SVGEGT. The germline V and J ends were trimmed by 8 bases and 4 bases, with 14 bases remaining between them. CDR3 length: 13 residues. This CDR3 is CASLRRDRETQYF. The CDR3 region has the DNA TGTGCCAGCCTCAGAAGGGATCGAGAGACCCAGTACTTC.